This T cell receptor (beta chain) is drawn from a study of T cells expressing NK-cell markers. In the case of this clonotype: Antigen: not known.

Overall study findings and caveats: The CD3+CD56-NKG2C+ fraction of four donors was likewise dominated by these clonotypes.

The CDR3 extends over 14 amino acids. Germline V CDR1 and CDR2: SSHAT, FNYEAQ (reference sequence). TCRdb reprocessed the 5' RACE reads; each CDR3 protein has one entry and no DNA is given. The table lists hundreds of thousands of distinct CDR3 sequences. This sequence was found in a young man in good health. Input material: blood T cells: a sorted CD56 or NKG2C T cell subset, CD4+ or CD8+ T cells, or bulk PBMC T cells (not recorded which). The rearrangement joins TRBV7-7 to TRBJ2-2; the TCRdb D gene call, TRBD1, has no DNA to confirm it. CDR3 sequence reads: CASKRDRANGELFF.